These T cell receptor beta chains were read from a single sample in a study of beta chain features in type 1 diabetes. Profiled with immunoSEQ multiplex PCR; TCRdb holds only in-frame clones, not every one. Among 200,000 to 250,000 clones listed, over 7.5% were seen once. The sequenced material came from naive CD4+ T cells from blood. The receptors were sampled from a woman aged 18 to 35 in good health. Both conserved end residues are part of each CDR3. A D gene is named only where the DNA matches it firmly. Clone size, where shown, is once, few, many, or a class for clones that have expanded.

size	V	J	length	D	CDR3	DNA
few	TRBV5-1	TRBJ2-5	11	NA	CASSFKETQYF	TGCGCCAGCAGCTTCAAAGAGACCCAGTACTTC
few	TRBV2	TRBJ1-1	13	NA	CASSLTSNTEAFF	TGTGCCAGCAGCTTAACTTCTAACACTGAAGCTTTCTTT
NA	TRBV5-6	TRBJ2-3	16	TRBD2	CASSSRLAPITDTQYF	TGTGCCAGCAGCTCTCGACTAGCCCCGATCACAGATACGCAGTATTTT
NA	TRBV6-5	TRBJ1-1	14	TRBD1	CASRRQGRNTEAFF	TGTGCCAGCAGGCGACAGGGGAGGAACACTGAAGCTTTCTTT
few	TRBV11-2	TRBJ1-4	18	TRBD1	CASSFTGQGLAFDEKLFF	TGTGCCAGCAGCTTTACCGGACAGGGTTTGGCCTTTGATGAAAAACTGTTTTTT
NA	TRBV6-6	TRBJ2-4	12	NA	CASSFRGGFQYF	TGTGCCAGCAGTTTTAGGGGTGGTTTTCAGTACTTC
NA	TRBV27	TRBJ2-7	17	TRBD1	CASSRGQGALLSYEQYF	TGTGCCAGCAGTCGGGGACAGGGGGCCCTTCTCTCCTACGAGCAGTACTTC
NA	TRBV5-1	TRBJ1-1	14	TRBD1	CASGTDQMNTEAFF	TGCGCCTCAGGGACAGATCAGATGAACACTGAAGCTTTCTTT
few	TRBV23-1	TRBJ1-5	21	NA	CASSRWSPGRTPTSCNQPQHF	TGCGCCAGCAGCCGATGGTCCCCGGGACGGACACCTACTAGCTGCAATCAGCCCCAGCATTTT
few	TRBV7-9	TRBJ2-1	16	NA	CASSSSGIPRYNEQFF	TGTGCCAGCAGCTCCTCTGGAATCCCCAGGTATAATGAGCAGTTCTTC
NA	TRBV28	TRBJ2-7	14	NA	CASSFQGTMGEQYF	TGTGCCAGCAGTTTCCAGGGGACGATGGGCGAGCAGTACTTC
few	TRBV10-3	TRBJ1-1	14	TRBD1	CAISVGQGNTEAFF	TGTGCCATCAGTGTAGGACAGGGGAACACTGAAGCTTTCTTT
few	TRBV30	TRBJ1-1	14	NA	CAWADYPVKAEAFF	TGTGCCTGGGCCGACTACCCAGTCAAGGCTGAAGCTTTCTTT
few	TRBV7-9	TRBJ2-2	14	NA	CASSLARVTGELFF	TGTGCCAGCAGCTTAGCCAGGGTGACCGGGGAGCTGTTTTTT
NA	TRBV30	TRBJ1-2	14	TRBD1	CAWSPGTGESGYTF	TGTGCCTGGAGTCCTGGGACAGGGGAATCGGGCTACACCTTC
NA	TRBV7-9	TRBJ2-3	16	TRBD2	CASSPLAGGTADTQYF	TGTGCCAGCAGCCCGCTAGCGGGAGGGACCGCAGATACGCAGTATTTT
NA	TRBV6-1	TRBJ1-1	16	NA	CASSGPAGFRNTEAFF	TGTGCCAGCAGTGGTCCGGCGGGGTTTCGTAACACTGAAGCTTTCTTT
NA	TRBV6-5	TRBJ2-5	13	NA	CASSPYGGFSQYF	TGTGCCAGCAGCCCGTATGGGGGGTTCTCCCAGTACTTC
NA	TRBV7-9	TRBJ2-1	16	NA	CASSLVFGIAYNEQFF	TGTGCCAGCAGCTTAGTATTCGGGATTGCCTACAATGAGCAGTTCTTC
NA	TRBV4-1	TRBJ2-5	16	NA	CASSQVGGQRQETQYF	TGCGCCAGCAGCCAAGTAGGTGGTCAGCGGCAAGAGACCCAGTACTTC
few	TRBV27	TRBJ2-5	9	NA	CAGPETQYF	TGTGCCGGCCCCGAGACCCAGTACTTC
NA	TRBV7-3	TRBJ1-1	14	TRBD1	CASSPRQGTPEAFF	TGTGCCAGCAGCCCTAGACAGGGGACCCCTGAAGCTTTCTTT
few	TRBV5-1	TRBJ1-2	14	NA	CASSLGQSGDGYTF	TGCGCCAGCAGCTTGGGGCAGTCAGGGGATGGCTACACCTTC
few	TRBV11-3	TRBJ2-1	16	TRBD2	CASSFRLAGASNEQFF	TGTGCCAGCAGCTTCAGACTAGCGGGAGCCTCCAATGAGCAGTTCTTC
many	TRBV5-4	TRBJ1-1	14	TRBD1	CASSSGQGNTEAFF	TGTGCCAGCAGCTCTGGACAGGGGAACACTGAAGCTTTCTTT
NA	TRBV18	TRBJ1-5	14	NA	CASSPEAVSQPQHF	TGTGCCAGCTCACCCGAGGCGGTTTCTCAGCCCCAGCATTTT
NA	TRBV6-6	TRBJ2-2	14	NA	CASSSRLYTGELFF	TGTGCCAGCAGTTCCCGACTGTACACCGGGGAGCTGTTTTTT
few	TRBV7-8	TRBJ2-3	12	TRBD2	CASSFLAGRQYF	TGTGCCAGCAGCTTCCTAGCGGGAAGGCAGTATTTT
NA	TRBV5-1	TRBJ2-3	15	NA	CASSLEPHEADTQYF	TGCGCCAGCAGCTTGGAGCCACACGAGGCAGATACGCAGTATTTT
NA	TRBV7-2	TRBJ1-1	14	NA	CASSLQGLGTEAFF	TGTGCCAGCAGCTTACAGGGGCTTGGCACTGAAGCTTTCTTT
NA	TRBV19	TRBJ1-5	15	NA	CASWQRRDTNQPQHF	TGTGCCAGTTGGCAGCGCCGGGACACCAATCAGCCCCAGCATTTT
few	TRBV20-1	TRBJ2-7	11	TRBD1	CSAVQGKEQYF	TGCAGTGCTGTACAGGGGAAGGAGCAGTACTTC
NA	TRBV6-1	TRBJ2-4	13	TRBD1	CASSDMLGGPQYF	TGTGCCAGCAGTGATATGCTAGGGGGCCCTCAGTACTTC
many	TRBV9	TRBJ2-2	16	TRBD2	CASSILAGGNTGELFF	TGTGCCAGCAGCATCTTAGCGGGAGGCAACACCGGGGAGCTGTTTTTT
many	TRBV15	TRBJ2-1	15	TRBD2	CATSRGGRVNNEQFF	TGTGCCACCAGCAGAGGGGGGAGGGTCAACAATGAGCAGTTCTTC
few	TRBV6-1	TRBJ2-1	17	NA	CASSEVRQVRLYNEQFF	TGTGCCAGCAGTGAAGTTCGACAGGTCAGACTCTACAATGAGCAGTTCTTC
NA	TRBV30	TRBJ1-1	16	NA	CAWSVGVGIGNTEAFF	TGTGCCTGGAGTGTAGGGGTAGGGATTGGGAACACTGAAGCTTTCTTT
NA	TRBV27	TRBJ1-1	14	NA	CASSAHRRNTEAFF	TGTGCCAGCAGTGCTCACAGGAGAAACACTGAAGCTTTCTTT
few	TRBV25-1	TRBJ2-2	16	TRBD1	CASSESGQGWVGELFF	TGTGCCAGCAGTGAATCGGGACAGGGGTGGGTCGGGGAGCTGTTTTTT
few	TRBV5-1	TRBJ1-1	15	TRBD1	CASSLVIGTVTEAFF	TGCGCCAGCAGCTTGGTCATTGGGACAGTGACTGAAGCTTTCTTT
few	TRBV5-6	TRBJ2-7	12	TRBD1	CASSTTGNQQYF	TGTGCCAGCAGCACGACAGGGAACCAGCAGTACTTC
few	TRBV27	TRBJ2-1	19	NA	CASIPSISGQWGSYNEQFF	TGTGCCAGCATTCCCTCCATAAGCGGCCAATGGGGCTCCTACAATGAGCAGTTCTTC
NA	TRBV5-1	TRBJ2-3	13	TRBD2	CASYLLGRDTQYF	TGCGCCAGCTACCTCCTCGGGAGGGATACGCAGTATTTT
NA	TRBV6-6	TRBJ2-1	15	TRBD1	CASTQTQGAWNEQFF	TGTGCCAGCACTCAGACACAGGGGGCATGGAATGAGCAGTTCTTC
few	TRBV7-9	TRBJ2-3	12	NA	CASSRDSDTQYF	TGTGCCAGCAGCCGAGATTCAGATACGCAGTATTTT
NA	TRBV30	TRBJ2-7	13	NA	CAWSPQFWYEQYF	TGTGCCTGGAGTCCTCAGTTTTGGTACGAGCAGTACTTC
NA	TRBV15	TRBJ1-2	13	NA	CATSSDGVGGYTF	TGTGCCACCAGCAGTGACGGGGTAGGAGGCTACACCTTC
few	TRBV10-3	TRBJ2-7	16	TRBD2	CAITEREDLSSYEQYF	TGTGCCATCACTGAGCGGGAGGATCTTAGCTCCTACGAGCAGTACTTC